This T cell receptor (beta chain) was sequenced for a study of T-cell memory formation after mild COVID-19. Study results and caveats: Still unconfirmed is whether the second-wave clones peaking on day 37 recognized SARS-CoV-2.

Each CDR3 protein gets one entry after TCRdb re-called the 5' RACE reads with MiXCR. Of more than 350,000 distinct CDR3 sequences in the sample, 21% were seen once. Comment on this clonotype: The antigen is undetermined.

The junction had 5 bases not matched to a gene; V was cut back by 1 base and J by 2 bases. The CDR3 covers 16 residues. CDR1 is SGHDN, CDR2 FVKESK, per germline. The clonotype was recovered from an adult woman who had mild COVID-19 (a few samples of this study predate the infection). Cell type and time point are not known. Specimen: PBMCs or a T cell subset sorted from them (not recorded which). The J gene is TRBJ2-3, the V gene TRBV14; 8 bases align to TRBD2. The CDR3 region is CASSQVRGRPTDTQYF. CDR3 DNA: TGTGCCAGCAGCCAAGTCCGCGGGAGGCCCACAGATACGCAGTATTTT.